This TCR beta chain was sequenced during a study of T cell responses to AZD1222 COVID-19 vaccine (dated by TCRdb to about 2021). Turning to the overall study: Because spike-specific TCR depth and breadth did not differ between the two schedules, AZD1222 recipients who got a second dose at roughly 4 weeks were pooled with those who got a second dose at roughly 12 weeks. TCR sequencing was performed for roughly 250 trial participants, of whom 200 to 210 were given two doses of AZD1222 and about 25 were given two doses of MenACWY control vaccine. Trial participants were enrolled into age subgroups of 18-55, 56-69 and 70-plus years, which contained roughly 140, 27 and 60 TCR-sequenced participants, respectively. Study-level results and caveats: After two AZD1222 doses, both the breadth and the depth of spike-specific TCRs were significantly higher than at day 0 and than in MenACWY recipients. CD4 TCRs associated with the vaccine covered the entire spike protein, and the dominant responses were in regions 160-218 and 743-854. Conclusions about previously exposed vaccinees were limited because only six or seven AZD1222 recipients were SARS-CoV-2 seropositive at baseline. Epitopes outside the regions mutated in the B.1.351 and B.1.1.7 variants were reportedly recognized by nearly half of the unique spike-specific TCRs. No day 14 peak-response samples were available, so repertoires were characterized only after the peak T cell response. Participants were mostly white British and included more females than males, and it was suggested by the authors that clonal diversity may have been underestimated. The 56-69-year group was small, and its depth increase did not reach significance, likely because of low power.

The CDR3 regions of human TCRbeta chains were analyzed by immunosequencing. As for the authors' bioinformatics: TCRs in the repertoires were compared against a reference library of SARS-CoV-2-specific TCRs that had been generated with the MIRA antigen-specificity platform. Breadth was defined as the fraction of unique TCRs that were SARS-CoV-2-associated, and depth was defined as the fraction of total T cells that were SARS-CoV-2-associated. Each spike-specific TCR was assigned to its reactive spike region and to a CD4 or CD8 class using the MIRA data. Log10-transformed breadth and depth values were compared by one-way ANOVA with Sidak's multiple comparisons tests. What TCRdb holds here is the immuneACCESS table cut down to in-frame rearrangements. Part of the clones is not present; checked against another copy, under half of the missing clones reflect an unresolved V gene, and the others are unexplained. V and J calls and clone size are those listed in that table; D and trimming were worked out from the DNA. The sample records 130,000 or so clones, 70% to 90% of which are singletons. The ten largest clones capture less than 10% of the sample.

The germline V gene encodes CDR1 MGHRA and CDR2 YSYEKL. V sheds 3 bases and J sheds 7 bases, leaving 18 bases between their ends. The CDR3 runs 15 residues from the cysteine to the phenylalanine. Only the CDR3 DNA stays, 45 bases, in frame from base 1. In light of the paper, this sample's time point label describes: baseline before first vaccination. Vaccinee samples were obtained from the UK trials COV001 and COV002, which included a single-blind randomized controlled phase 2/3 trial of AZD1222 (ChAdOx1 nCoV-19) in healthy adults. For TCRbeta chain sequencing, PBMC samples from trial participants were taken at day 0 and at day 28 after the second dose. In this sample, this clone turned up a few times. Its binding antigen is unknown. It has no much larger one-base neighbor in the sample; base qualities were not kept.

The source of this sequence is an adult in good health. Recombination connected TRBV4-1 to TRBJ1-2, and the D gene may be TRBD1, 6 bases matching. Sequencing used peripheral blood, obtained on day 0 of AZD1222 vaccination. The DNA sequence reads TGCGCCAGCAGCCACCCGCCGCGGGGGGGCTCTGGCTACACCTTC. Its translation reads: CASSHPPRGGSGYTF.